Listed here are 22 T cell receptor beta chains from one sample, sequenced in a study of control samples from healthy donors and cancer patients. Sequencing was performed with immunoSEQ multiplex PCR; in TCRdb, only in-frame clones are kept and a portion is missing. The sample holds a few hundred thousand clones; around 90% are singletons and the top ten take approximately 6.3%. Sequencing was carried out using PBMCs. The source is a man in his forties with head and neck cancer.

This chain joins TRBV6-5 and TRBJ2-7, with 8 bases fitting TRBD1. The germline gives CDR1 MNHEY, CDR2 SVGAGI. The J segment lost 11 bases and the V segment lost 8 bases, leaving 8 bases of the junction unmatched. The CDR3 covers 11 residues. This CDR3 is CASAMDRVEYF. CDR3 DNA: TGTGCCAGCGCTATGGACAGGGTTGAGTACTTC.

The V and J genes are TRBV9 and TRBJ1-2; possible D gene TRBD1, 6 bases. V was pared by 3 bases and J by 6 bases, with 15 bases between. The CDR3 extends over 14 amino acids. Germline V gene data show CDR1 as SGDLS and CDR2 as YYNGEE. The CDR3 DNA sequence: TGTGCCAGCAGCGCCCCCGGGGGCAGGAATGGCTACACCTTC. Its translation is CASSAPGGRNGYTF. Full variable domain (rest looked up from reference TRBV9 and TRBJ1-2): DSGVTQTPKHLITATGQRVTLRCSPRSGDLSVYWYQQSLDQGLQFLIQYYNGEERAKGNILERFSAQQFPDLHSELNLSSLELGDSALYFCASSAPGGRNGYTFGSGTRLTVV.

The rearrangement links TRBV2 to TRBJ2-3, with a weak D call TRBD1 (6 bases). Germline V gives CDR1 SNHLY, CDR2 FYNNEI. This CDR3 comprises 14 residues. Between the trimmed V and J ends, which lost 11 bases and 5 bases, there was a span of 20 bases. The CDR3 DNA reads as TGTGCCGGATCTGGCGGGCAGGGACAAGATACGCAGTATTTT. This codes for CAGSGGQGQDTQYF.

The chain has TRBV27 and TRBJ2-7; weak D call: TRBD2 (7 bases). CDR1 and CDR2 (germline): MNHEY, SMNVEV (reference sequence). CDR3 length equals 15 residues. Trimming stripped 3 bases from V and 3 bases from J, with 15 bases between. The CDR3 coding sequence is TGTGCCAGCAGTTTGGGGGGAGGGGGTAGCTACGAGCAGTACTTC. It specifies CASSLGGGGSYEQYF.

The genes are TRBV5-4 and TRBJ1-1, with 10 bases that match TRBD1. The junction had 12 bases not matched to a gene; V was cut back by 4 bases and J by 12 bases. This CDR3 is built from 14 residues. Looked up from germline, CDR1 is SGHNT and CDR2 is YYREEE (reference sequence). CDR3 sequence reads: CASSPGQGVALPFF. CDR3 bases: TGTGCCAGCAGCCCTGGACAGGGGGTAGCCTTACCTTTCTTT.

This clone has a single count. V usage is TRBV5-8 and J usage is TRBJ2-7, with D possibly TRBD2 on 5 matching bases. Germline V gives CDR1 SGHTS, CDR2 YDEGEE. Trimming removed 1 base from V and 3 bases from J, with 11 bases in between. This CDR3 is built from 14 residues. Written as DNA, the CDR3 is TGTGCCAGCAGCTTGTGGGAGAGGAGCTACGAGCAGTACTTC. Translating gives CASSLWERSYEQYF.

This rearrangement joins TRBV7-2 to TRBJ2-7, with 10 nucleotides matching TRBD2. V lost 6 bases and J lost 6; bases outside the gene matches: 5. The CDR3 is made up of 13 amino acids. Germline V gives CDR1 SGHTA, CDR2 FQGNSA. The CDR3 region is CASRGLAGVEQYF. CDR3 nucleotides: TGTGCCAGCAGGGGGCTAGCGGGAGTCGAGCAGTACTTC.

The V and J genes are TRBV18 and TRBJ1-2; D may be TRBD1 (6 bases). Germline CDR1 and CDR2: KGHSH and LQKENI. V was pared by 3 bases and J by 7 bases, with 15 bases between. The CDR3 has 14 amino acids. The CDR3 region has the DNA TGTGCCAGCTCACCCAATGACAGGCTCGGTGGCTACACCTTC. This codes for CASSPNDRLGGYTF.

The chain recombines TRBV6-2 or TRBV6-3 with TRBJ1-1, with TRBD1 identical over 10 bases. Germline V CDR1 and CDR2: MNHEY, SVGEGT. The V and J ends lost 5 bases and 1 base, in that order; junction bases with no gene match: 7. This CDR3 contains 16 residues. For the CDR3, the DNA is TGTGCCAGCAGTACTCCGGGACAGGGGCCGAACACTGAAGCTTTCTTT. Encoded protein: CASSTPGQGPNTEAFF.

The genes are TRBV13 and TRBJ2-1, with no clear D. V gave up 0 bases and J gave up 8 bases, with 17 bases separating them. The CDR3 consists of 16 residues. Germline loops: CDR1 PRHDT, CDR2 FYEKMQ (reference sequence). The CDR3 sequence: CASSLGYTTHAHEQFF. The CDR3 coding sequence is TGTGCCAGCAGCTTAGGTTACACAACTCACGCCCATGAGCAGTTCTTC.

This clone was counted a single time. The rearrangement uses TRBV6-5 and TRBJ2-7, with TRBD2 matching 13 bases. Germline assignment: CDR1 MNHEY and CDR2 SVGAGI. This CDR3 is built from 15 residues. The V segment lost 6 bases and the J segment 1 base; nucleotides outside the gene matches: 3. CDR3 sequence: CASRSGLAGSYEQYF. The CDR3 bases are TGTGCCAGCAGATCGGGACTAGCGGGGTCCTACGAGCAGTACTTC.

A word on this clone: The germline gene is not matched at one end of the junction; a read error may be the cause. The genes are TRBV7-7 and TRBJ2-5, with D tentatively TRBD2 (5 bases). Looked up from germline, CDR1 is SSHAT and CDR2 is FNYEAQ (reference sequence). The CDR3 loop spans 15 amino acids. The CDR3 region is CASSLNRGAQETQYF. The DNA of the CDR3 is TGTGCTAGCAGCTTAAATCGGGGTGCCCAAGAGACCCAGTACTTC. Combining the CDR3 with reference TRBV7-7 and TRBJ2-5 gives the whole variable domain GAGVSQSPRYKVTKRGQDVTLRCDPISSHATLYWYQQALGQGPEFLTYFNYEAQPDKSGLPSDRFSAERPEGSISTLTIQRTEQRDSAMYRCASSLNRGAQETQYFGPGTRLLVL.

The chain links TRBV19 to TRBJ1-6, with D possibly matching TRBD1 (5 bases). V lost 4 bases to trimming and J lost 6 bases, with 10 bases between them. Germline values: CDR1 LNHDA, CDR2 SQIVND (reference sequence). This CDR3 has 14 residues. This CDR3 reads CASSTSDSNSPLHF. CDR3 bases: TGTGCCAGTAGTACAAGCGACAGTAATTCACCCCTCCACTTT.

The rearrangement uses TRBV18 and TRBJ2-1; 8 bases match TRBD1. V shed 1 base and J 14 bases; nucleotides not matched to a gene: 4. CDR1 KGHSH and CDR2 LQKENI come from the germline V gene. The CDR3 is 12 amino acids. The CDR3: CASSPLAGGEFF. In nucleotides, the CDR3 is TGTGCCAGCTCACCACTCGCAGGGGGCGAGTTCTTC.

This clone occurred once. The chain has TRBV4-3 and TRBJ1-5; D call uncertain. The CDR3 runs to 15 residues. Looked up from germline, CDR1 is LGHNA and CDR2 is YSLEER. Trimming left V 1 base short and J 4 bases short, with 11 bases between. In nucleotides, the CDR3 is TGCGCCAGCAGCCAAGTGTGGCAGGTTAATCAGCCCCAGCATTTT. Its translation: CASSQVWQVNQPQHF.

This chain joins TRBV2 and TRBJ2-1; D is uncertain. The V end lost 4 bases, the J end lost 7 bases, and 17 bases lay between the germline ends. Germline V lookup: CDR1 SNHLY, CDR2 FYNNEI. The CDR3 runs to 15 residues. CDR3 amino acids: CASSARAPGVNEQFF. In nucleotides, the CDR3 is TGTGCCAGCAGTGCCCGGGCCCCGGGTGTGAATGAGCAGTTCTTC.

The chain combines TRBV10-3 with TRBJ1-1; D is undetermined. The CDR3 loop spans 17 amino acids. The germline V gene has CDR1 ENHRY and CDR2 SYGVKD. The V end lost 3 bases, the J end lost 1 base, and 18 bases lay between the germline ends. The chain's CDR3 is CAISDRSSGRGNTEAFF. In DNA, the CDR3 is TGTGCCATCAGTGATCGGTCCTCAGGCCGGGGGAACACTGAAGCTTTCTTT.

The rearrangement joins TRBV3-1 (or the pseudogene TRBV3-2) to TRBJ2-3; D not certain. CDR1 is LGHDT, CDR2 YNNKEL, per germline (reference sequence). The CDR3 sequence is 12 residues long. The V end was cut by 5 bases, the J end by 4 bases, with 7 bases between. The CDR3 sequence: CASSASPDTQYF. CDR3 DNA sequence: TGTGCCAGCAGCGCCAGTCCAGATACGCAGTATTTT.

The chain employs TRBV30 and TRBJ2-1; TRBD2 aligns across 11 bases. Trimming removed 5 bases from V and 7 bases from J; junction bases left unmatched: 7. Germline CDR1 is GTSNPN and CDR2 is SVGIG (reference sequence). The CDR3 sequence is 14 residues long. The CDR3 DNA follows: TGTGCCTGGCATCCGGTAGCGGGGGGGAATGAGCAGTTCTTC. The encoded protein is CAWHPVAGGNEQFF.

V is TRBV5-5 and J is TRBJ1-1; a weak D match, TRBD1 (5 bases). Germline V CDR1 and CDR2: SGHKS, YYEKEE (reference sequence). The length of the CDR3 is 14 residues. V was trimmed by 1 base and J by 2 bases, leaving 9 bases between them. The CDR3 DNA sequence: TGTGCCAGCAGCTTGTCGACAGCCAACACTGAAGCTTTCTTT. Its translation is CASSLSTANTEAFF.

This clone occurred once. As DNA, the CDR3 is TGTGCCAGTGCTAGAGTTTTGGGACAGGGAAAAGGTGGCTACACCTTC. It is translated as CASARVLGQGKGGYTF. The chain carries TRBV19 and TRBJ1-2, with 9 bases aligning to TRBD1. J gave up 7 bases and V 8 bases, and 17 bases lay outside the gene matches. The germline gives CDR1 LNHDA, CDR2 SQIVND (reference sequence). The CDR3 spans 16 residues.

The genes are TRBV10-3 and TRBJ1-1, with 10 positions matching TRBD1. Germline V CDR1 and CDR2: ENHRY, SYGVKD. Trimming removed 6 bases from V and 1 base from J; junction bases left unmatched: 5. The CDR3 sequence is 15 residues long. The CDR3 DNA sequence: TGTGCCATCAGCCGGGACAGGGGAGGGAACACTGAAGCTTTCTTT. Translated: CAISRDRGGNTEAFF.